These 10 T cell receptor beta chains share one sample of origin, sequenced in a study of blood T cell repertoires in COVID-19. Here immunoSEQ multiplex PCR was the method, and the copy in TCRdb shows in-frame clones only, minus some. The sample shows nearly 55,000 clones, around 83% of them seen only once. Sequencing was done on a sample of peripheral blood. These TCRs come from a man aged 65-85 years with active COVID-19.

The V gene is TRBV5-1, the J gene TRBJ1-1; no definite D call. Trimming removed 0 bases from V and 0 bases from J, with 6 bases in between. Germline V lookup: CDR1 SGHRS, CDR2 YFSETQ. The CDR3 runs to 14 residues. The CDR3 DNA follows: TGCGCCAGCAGCTTGGACGGTTTGAACACTGAAGCTTTCTTT. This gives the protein CASSLDGLNTEAFF.

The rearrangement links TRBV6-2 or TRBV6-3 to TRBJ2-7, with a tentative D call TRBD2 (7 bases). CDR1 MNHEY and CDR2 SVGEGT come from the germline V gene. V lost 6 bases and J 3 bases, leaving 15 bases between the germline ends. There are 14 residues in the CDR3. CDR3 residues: CASSRRGGGYEQYF. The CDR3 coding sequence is TGTGCCAGCAGCCGTAGGGGGGGAGGCTACGAGCAGTACTTC.

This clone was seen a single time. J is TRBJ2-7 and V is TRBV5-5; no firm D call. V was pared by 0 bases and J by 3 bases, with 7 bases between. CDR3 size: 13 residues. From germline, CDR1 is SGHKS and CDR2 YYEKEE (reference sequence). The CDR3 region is CASSLGTGYEQYF. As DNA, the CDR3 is TGTGCCAGCAGCTTGGGCACCGGCTACGAGCAGTACTTC.

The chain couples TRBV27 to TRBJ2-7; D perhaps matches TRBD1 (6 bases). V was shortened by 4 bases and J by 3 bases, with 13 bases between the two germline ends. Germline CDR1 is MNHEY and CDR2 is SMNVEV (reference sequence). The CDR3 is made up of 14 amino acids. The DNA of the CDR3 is TGTGCCAGCAGTTCCTGGACAGCCAACTACGAGCAGTACTTC. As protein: CASSSWTANYEQYF.

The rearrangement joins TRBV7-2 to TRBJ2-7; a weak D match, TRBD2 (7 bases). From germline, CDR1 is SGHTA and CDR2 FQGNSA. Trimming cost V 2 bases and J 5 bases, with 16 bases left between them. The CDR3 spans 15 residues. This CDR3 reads CASSLLMGGLNEQYF. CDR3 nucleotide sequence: TGTGCCAGCAGCTTATTGATGGGGGGGCTGAACGAGCAGTACTTC.

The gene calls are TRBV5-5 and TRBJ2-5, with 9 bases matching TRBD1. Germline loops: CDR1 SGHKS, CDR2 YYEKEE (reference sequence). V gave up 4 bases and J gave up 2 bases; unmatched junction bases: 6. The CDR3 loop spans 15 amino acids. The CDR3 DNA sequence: TGTGCCAGCAGCGGAACAGGGGGCGTACAAGAGACCCAGTACTTC. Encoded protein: CASSGTGGVQETQYF.

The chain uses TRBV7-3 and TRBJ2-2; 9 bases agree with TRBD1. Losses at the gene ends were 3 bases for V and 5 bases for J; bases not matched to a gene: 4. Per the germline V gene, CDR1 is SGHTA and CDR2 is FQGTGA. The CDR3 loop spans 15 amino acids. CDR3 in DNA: TGTGCCAGCAGCTTTGACAGGGGGGAAACCGGGGAGCTGTTTTTT. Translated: CASSFDRGETGELFF.

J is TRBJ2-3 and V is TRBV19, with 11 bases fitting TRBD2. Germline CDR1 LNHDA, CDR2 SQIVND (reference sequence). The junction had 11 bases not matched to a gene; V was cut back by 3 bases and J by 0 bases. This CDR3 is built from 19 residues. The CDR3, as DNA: TGTGCCAGTAGTATGGTAGCGGGGGGGCTCATCCTTAGCACAGATACGCAGTATTTT. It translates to CASSMVAGGLILSTDTQYF.

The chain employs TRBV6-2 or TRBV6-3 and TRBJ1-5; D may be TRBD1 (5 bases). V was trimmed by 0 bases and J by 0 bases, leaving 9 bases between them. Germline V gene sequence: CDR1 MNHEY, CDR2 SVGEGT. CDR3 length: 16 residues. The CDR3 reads CASSYSGRGSNQPQHF. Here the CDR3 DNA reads TGTGCCAGCAGTTACTCAGGAAGGGGTAGCAATCAGCCCCAGCATTTT.

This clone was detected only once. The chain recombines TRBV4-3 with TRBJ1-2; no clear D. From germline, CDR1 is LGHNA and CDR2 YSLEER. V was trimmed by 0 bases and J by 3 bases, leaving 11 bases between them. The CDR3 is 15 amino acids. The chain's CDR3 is CASSQDAFRDYGYTF. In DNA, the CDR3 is TGCGCCAGCAGCCAAGATGCGTTCCGAGACTATGGCTACACCTTC.